This TCR beta chain was sequenced in a study of blood T cell repertoires in COVID-19. Study information: The cDNA or gDNA used as material had been derived from T cells, B-cell-depleted T cells, or PBMCs.

Germline assignment: CDR1 KGHDR and CDR2 SFDVKD. The CDR3 has 18 amino acids. Losses at the gene ends were 5 bases for V and 2 bases for J; bases not matched to a gene: 12. Data came from immunoSEQ multiplex PCR; TCRdb stores just in-frame clones and leaves some out. The table includes tens of thousands of clones, roughly 91% detected once. The source material was peripheral blood. The receptor was derived from a woman of 80 years or more with active COVID-19. The chain joins TRBV24-1 to TRBJ2-3; 10 bases align to TRBD2. The CDR3 reads CATSGVEREGWNTDTQYF. CDR3 nucleotide sequence: TGTGCCACCAGTGGGGTCGAGCGGGAGGGCTGGAACACAGATACGCAGTATTTT.